The clone carrying this TCR beta chain was seen repeatedly, ten times or more. What it recognizes is unknown. The sample is drawn from a study of Graves' ophthalmopathy and Graves' hyperthyroidism. Over 18 months of follow-up, stable hyperthyroidism required that no ophthalmopathy appear. Physicians reached a diagnosis by relying on clinical symptoms, serum thyroxine, TRAb, thyroid ultrasound and orbital computed tomography. Using RNA transcripts, the TCR beta CDR3 regions were amplified. First-round RT-PCR relied on HTBI primers, and a second-round multiplex PCR came next. One entry per CDR3 protein results from TCRdb running MiXCR on the multiplex PCR reads. The table includes 400,000 or so distinct CDR3 sequences, about 17% detected once. V dropped 3 bases and J dropped 1; count of bases not matched to a gene: 4. The length of the CDR3 is 16 residues. The V gene's germline CDR1 is MDHEN and CDR2 SYDVKM.

Study-level points and caveats: Ophthalmopathy progression prediction by the model yielded a sensitivity of 55% to 71% and a specificity of approximately 72%. Sensitivity of 87.88% and specificity of less than 82% were achieved when a 13-signature model separated ophthalmopathy from stable hyperthyroidism.

This TCR was recovered from an adult woman with stable Graves' hyperthyroidism. The chain couples TRBV28 to TRBJ2-2, with 8 bases fitting TRBD1. The specimen was peripheral blood. DNA for the CDR3: TGTGCCAGCAGTTTTATCGGGACAGGGAACACCGGGGAGCTGTTTTTT. This gives the protein CASSFIGTGNTGELFF. Full variable domain (rest looked up from reference TRBV28 and TRBJ2-2): DVKVTQSSRYLVKRTGEKVFLECVQDMDHENMFWYRQDPGLGLRLIYFSYDVKMKEKGDIPEGYSVSREKKERFSLILESASTNQTSMYLCASSFIGTGNTGELFFGEGSRLTVL.